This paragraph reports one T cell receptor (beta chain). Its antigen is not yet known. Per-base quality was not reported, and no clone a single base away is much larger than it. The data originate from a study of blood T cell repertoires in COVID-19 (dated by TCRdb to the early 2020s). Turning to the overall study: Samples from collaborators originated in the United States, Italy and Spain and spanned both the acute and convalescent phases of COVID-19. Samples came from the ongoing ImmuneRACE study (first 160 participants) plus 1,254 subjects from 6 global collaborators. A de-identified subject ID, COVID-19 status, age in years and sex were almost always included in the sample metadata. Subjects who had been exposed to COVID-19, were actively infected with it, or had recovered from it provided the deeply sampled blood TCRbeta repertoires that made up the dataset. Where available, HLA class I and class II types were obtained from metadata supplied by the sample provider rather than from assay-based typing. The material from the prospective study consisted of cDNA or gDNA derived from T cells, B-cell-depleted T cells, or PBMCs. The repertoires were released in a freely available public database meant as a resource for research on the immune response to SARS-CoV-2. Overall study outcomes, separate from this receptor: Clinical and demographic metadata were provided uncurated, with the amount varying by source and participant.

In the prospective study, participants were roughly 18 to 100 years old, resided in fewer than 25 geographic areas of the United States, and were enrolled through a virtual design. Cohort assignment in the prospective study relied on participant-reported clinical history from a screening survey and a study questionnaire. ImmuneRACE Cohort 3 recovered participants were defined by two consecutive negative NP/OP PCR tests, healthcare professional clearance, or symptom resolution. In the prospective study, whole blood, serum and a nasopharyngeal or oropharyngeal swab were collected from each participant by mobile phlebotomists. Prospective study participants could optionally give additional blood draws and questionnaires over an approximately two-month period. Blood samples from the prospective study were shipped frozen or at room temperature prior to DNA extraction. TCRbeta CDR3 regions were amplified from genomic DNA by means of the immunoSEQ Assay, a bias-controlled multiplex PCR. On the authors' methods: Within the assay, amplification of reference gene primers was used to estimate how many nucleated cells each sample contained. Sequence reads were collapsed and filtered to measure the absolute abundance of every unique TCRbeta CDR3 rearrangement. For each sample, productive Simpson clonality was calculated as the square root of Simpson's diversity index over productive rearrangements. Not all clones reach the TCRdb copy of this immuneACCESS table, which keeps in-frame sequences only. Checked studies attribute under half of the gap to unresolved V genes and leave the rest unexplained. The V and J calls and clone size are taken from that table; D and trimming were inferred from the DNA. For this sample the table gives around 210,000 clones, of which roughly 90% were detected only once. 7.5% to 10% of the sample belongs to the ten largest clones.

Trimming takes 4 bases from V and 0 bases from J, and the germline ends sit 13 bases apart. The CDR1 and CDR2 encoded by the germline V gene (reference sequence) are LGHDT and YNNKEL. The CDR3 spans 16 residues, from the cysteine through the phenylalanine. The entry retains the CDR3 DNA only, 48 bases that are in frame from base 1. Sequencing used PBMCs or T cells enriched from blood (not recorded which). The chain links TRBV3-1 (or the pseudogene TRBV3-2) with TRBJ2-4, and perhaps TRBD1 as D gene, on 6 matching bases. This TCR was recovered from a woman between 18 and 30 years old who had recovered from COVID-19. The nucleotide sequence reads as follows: TGTGCCAGCAGCCCCTTGAGGGGGTTAGCCAAAAACATTCAGTACTTC. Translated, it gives CASSPLRGLAKNIQYF.